The entry below gives a single T cell receptor (beta chain) sequence along with its context. Its antigen is still unknown. Within one base of it there is no much larger clone, and no base qualities were kept. Every donor was a healthy Caucasian. The twin cohort consisted of three pairs of female monozygotic twins, all aged roughly 18 to 29 years. Positive isolation kits from Invitrogen were used to isolate CD4+ and CD8+ T cell populations. For CDR1 and CDR2, the germline V gene lists ENHRY and SYGVKD. The CDR3 starts with the cysteine, ends with the phenylalanine, and has 16 residues. Kept here is only the CDR3 DNA, which spans 48 bases and is read in frame from base 1. Trimming removed 2 bases from V and 1 base from J, leaving 13 bases between the germline ends. This record belongs to a study of identical twins (dated by TCRdb to the mid-2010s). Regarding the study in general: To test whether fetal clonotypes persist, this study deep-sequenced TCR alpha and beta repertoires from monozygotic twins, from unrelated adults of various ages, and from cord blood. Replicate twin experiments were performed at different times using different library preparation protocols to rule out contamination. Results and caveats for the whole study, not just this receptor: In monozygotic twins, out-of-frame TCR alpha sharing was systematically underestimated by recombination models, although the models agreed with sharing between unrelated individuals. Compared with coincidental sharing between unrelated individuals, an excess of low generation-probability sequences was observed among out-of-frame TCR alpha sequences shared between twins. Zero-insertion analyses could be partly confounded by invariant T cells such as MAIT and iNKT, though diverse VJ usage argued against such confounding for most clonotypes. Fewer insertions were carried by abundant cord blood beta clonotypes, a similar but weaker trend appeared in young adult naive repertoires, and no such trend appeared in memory repertoires. Because the same donors could not be followed over many years, conclusions were based on cross-sectional statistical analysis. Excess twin sharing in beta out-of-frame sequences was weaker because fewer shared sequences lowered the signal-to-noise ratio.

Library construction relied on 5' RACE. The reads were generated on an Illumina HiSeq 2000. A universal primer binding site was added through template switching, and the final cDNA carried a unique molecular identifier so that TCR cDNA molecules could be counted accurately. Specific primers in the conserved constant-segment region were used to synthesize first-strand cDNA for the TCR alpha and beta chains. To control for contamination, each cDNA library was double barcoded with a SMART-Mk sample barcode plus Illumina barcodes. TruSeq adapter sequences along with Illumina sample barcodes were introduced in two successive PCR steps. The TCR alpha and beta cDNA libraries were sequenced on the Illumina HiSeq platform using custom primers. Under the source paper's analysis protocol: MiGEC was used to process raw reads and extract unique molecular identifiers, and MiXCR was used to find CDR3 positions. For each individual, recombination models were inferred using an EM algorithm with the repgenHMM and IGoR tools. Shared clonotypes were analyzed with the tcR package in R, and sharing was normalized by the product of cloneset sizes. Out-of-frame nonproductive sequences were analyzed to study raw recombination free of thymic and clonal selection effects. TCRdb reran the public reads through fastp at Q25 and MiXCR, keeping productive beta chains. Each entry is one CDR3 protein sequence, shown with its most common DNA and genes. TCRdb assigned the V and J calls; the authors' analysis was not used. The sample table lists around 470,000 distinct CDR3 sequences, 14% of them with a count of one. Over 0.5% of the sample rests with the top ten.

These data also featured in a second study, about yellow fever vaccine responses in identical twins. The second study, in turn, reports: The authors reported that the T cell response to vaccination in identical twins appeared partly convergent and partly personalized. The study precisely tracked vaccine-responding T cell clones in identical twins.

This sequence originates from a woman in her late teens or twenties in good health. Rearrangement joined TRBV10-3 to TRBJ2-3; no D gene can be assigned with confidence. Sequencing used CD4+ T cells sorted from blood. The CDR3 reads CAISEKRQDRTDTQYF. The nucleotide sequence is TGTGCCATCAGTGAGAAGCGACAAGATCGCACAGATACGCAGTATTTT.